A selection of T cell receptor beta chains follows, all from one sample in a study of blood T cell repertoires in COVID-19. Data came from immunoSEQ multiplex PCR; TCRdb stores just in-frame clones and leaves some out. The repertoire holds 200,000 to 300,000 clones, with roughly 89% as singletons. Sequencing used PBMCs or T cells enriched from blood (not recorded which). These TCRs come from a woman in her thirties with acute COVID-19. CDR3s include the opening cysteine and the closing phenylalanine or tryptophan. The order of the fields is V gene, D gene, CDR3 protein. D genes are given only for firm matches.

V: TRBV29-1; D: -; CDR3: CSVAGNMDEQYF
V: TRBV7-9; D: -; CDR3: CANEGMGYNEQFF
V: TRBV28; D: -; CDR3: CASSPTSQGSYGYTF
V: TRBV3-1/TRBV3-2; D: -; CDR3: CASSQESPIGDTEAFF
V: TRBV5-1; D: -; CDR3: CASSLGLEARDTQYF
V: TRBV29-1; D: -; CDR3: CSVARGNTEAFF
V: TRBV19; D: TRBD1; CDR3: CASRGTGIGYTGELFF
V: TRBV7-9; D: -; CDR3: CASSLLTGRKEEKLFF
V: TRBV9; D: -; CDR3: CASTLAPTSHILFF
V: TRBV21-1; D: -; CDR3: CASSKGAPPTRTVPISGANVLTF
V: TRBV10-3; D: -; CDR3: CAISVRVEYGYTF
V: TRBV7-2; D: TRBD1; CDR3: CASSIDNRGAGYTF
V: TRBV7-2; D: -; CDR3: CASSFGRGYNEQFF
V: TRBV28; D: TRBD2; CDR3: CASSLLAGGLNEQFF
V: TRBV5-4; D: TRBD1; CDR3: CASSFGQAGGLYGYTF
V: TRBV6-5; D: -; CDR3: CASSYCLGDTEAFF
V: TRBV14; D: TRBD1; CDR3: CASSQEFRTGAYGYTF
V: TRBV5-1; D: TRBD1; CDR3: CASSLAGTGGANTEAFF
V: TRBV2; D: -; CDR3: CASQGIKLFF
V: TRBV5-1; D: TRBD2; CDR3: CASEYQRGGYNEQFF
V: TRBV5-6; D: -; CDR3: CASSTGYPDQPQHF
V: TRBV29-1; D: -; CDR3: CSVRLNLRPYEQYF
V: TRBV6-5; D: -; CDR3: CASRRLQGGNEKLFF
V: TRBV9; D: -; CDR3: CASSAHPGPGADTQYF
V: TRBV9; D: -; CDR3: CASSVDLERGGQETQYF
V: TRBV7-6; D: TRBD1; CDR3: CASSLLQGESSGNTIYF
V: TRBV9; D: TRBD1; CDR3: CASTQGRNYGYTF